The entry below gives a single T cell receptor (beta chain) sequence along with its context. From germline, CDR1 is SGHVS and CDR2 FQNEAQ. The CDR3 loop spans 15 amino acids. J was trimmed by 8 bases and V by 3 bases; bases with no gene match: 9. Generated by immunoSEQ multiplex PCR, the TCRdb table keeps only in-frame clones and is missing some. The sample yields around 130,000 clones, around 90% seen once. This record belongs to a study of control samples from healthy donors and cancer patients. The source is a man aged 50-59 years in good health. The source material was blood. The chain carries TRBV7-8 and TRBJ1-4; 7 bases agree with TRBD1. CDR3 loop: CASSFAGGLGEKLFF. The CDR3, as DNA: TGTGCCAGCAGCTTCGCAGGGGGGTTAGGAGAAAAACTGTTTTTT.